This record concerns one TCR beta chain sequence. This entry is derived from a study of PD-1 blockade in classical Hodgkin lymphoma. Clones were read by immunoSEQ multiplex PCR, and TCRdb kept only the in-frame ones, dropping some. The table shows about 110,000 clones, with 80% to 90% occurring only once. In every patient, relapse followed autologous stem cell transplantation, while exposure to brentuximab vedotin differed. CDR3 length equals 14 residues. Germline V gives CDR1 MNHEY, CDR2 SMNVEV (reference sequence). Trimming left V 2 bases short and J 6 bases short, with 11 bases between. The TCR sequence derives from a human donor with classical Hodgkin lymphoma. The sample was peripheral blood mononuclear cells (PBMCs), taken before the second cycle of nivolumab. The chain links TRBV27 to TRBJ2-1; D assignment may be TRBD1 or TRBD2 (6 bases each). As DNA, the CDR3 is TGTGCCAGCAGTTTAAGGGGGGTGGGCAATGAGCAGTTCTTC. The encoded protein is CASSLRGVGNEQFF.